These T cell receptor beta chains were read from a single sample in a study of beta chain features in type 1 diabetes. Only in-frame clones appear in the TCRdb table, and some are missing; sequencing was by immunoSEQ multiplex PCR. The repertoire has approximately 130,000 clones, roughly 17% of them found once; the top ten carry around 2.6%. The sequenced material came from central memory CD4+ T cells from blood. Receptors were obtained from a man aged 18 to 35 with type 1 diabetes. CDR3s include the opening cysteine and the closing phenylalanine or tryptophan. A D gene is named only where the DNA matches it firmly. The size field is filled for only some rows; it gives once, few, many or a size class.

CDR3 length: 14; D gene: .; clone size: few; J gene: TRBJ2-5; V gene: TRBV15; CDR3 protein: CATKLDGSTETQYF; CDR3 DNA: TGTGCCACCAAGTTGGACGGGAGCACGGAGACCCAGTACTTC
CDR3 length: 16; D gene: TRBD2; clone size: few; J gene: TRBJ2-3; V gene: TRBV5-1; CDR3 protein: CASSPGTSGRIDTQYF; CDR3 DNA: TGCGCCAGCAGCCCCGGGACTAGCGGGAGAATAGATACGCAGTATTTT
CDR3 length: 16; D gene: .; clone size: .; J gene: TRBJ2-3; V gene: TRBV7-3; CDR3 protein: CASSEGRDTNTDTQYF; CDR3 DNA: TGTGCCAGCAGCGAAGGCCGGGATACCAACACAGATACGCAGTATTTT
CDR3 length: 14; D gene: .; clone size: few; J gene: TRBJ2-7; V gene: TRBV18; CDR3 protein: CASSPASVSYEQYF; CDR3 DNA: TGTGCCAGCTCACCGGCGTCTGTCTCCTACGAGCAGTACTTC
CDR3 length: 13; D gene: .; clone size: .; J gene: TRBJ2-7; V gene: TRBV15; CDR3 protein: CATSRGQHYEQYF; CDR3 DNA: TGTGCCACCAGCAGAGGACAGCATTACGAGCAGTACTTC
CDR3 length: 14; D gene: TRBD1; clone size: .; J gene: TRBJ2-5; V gene: TRBV5-1; CDR3 protein: CASSAGTGVETQYF; CDR3 DNA: TGCGCCAGCAGCGCGGGGACAGGGGTAGAGACCCAGTACTTC
CDR3 length: 14; D gene: .; clone size: few; J gene: TRBJ1-1; V gene: TRBV4-1; CDR3 protein: CASRGTLKNTEAFF; CDR3 DNA: TGCGCCAGCAGGGGGACACTTAAGAACACTGAAGCTTTCTTT
CDR3 length: 14; D gene: .; clone size: few; J gene: TRBJ2-5; V gene: TRBV7-2; CDR3 protein: CASSLEGGQETQYF; CDR3 DNA: TGTGCCAGCAGCTTAGAGGGGGGCCAAGAGACCCAGTACTTC
CDR3 length: 14; D gene: .; clone size: many; J gene: TRBJ2-3; V gene: TRBV5-6; CDR3 protein: CASSLRAGTDTQYF; CDR3 DNA: TGTGCCAGCAGCTTGAGGGCAGGGACAGATACGCAGTATTTT
CDR3 length: 17; D gene: .; clone size: .; J gene: TRBJ2-3; V gene: TRBV9; CDR3 protein: CASSVARNWGYTDTQYF; CDR3 DNA: TGTGCCAGCAGCGTAGCCCGGAATTGGGGATACACAGATACGCAGTATTTT
CDR3 length: 13; D gene: TRBD1; clone size: many; J gene: TRBJ2-7; V gene: TRBV7-2; CDR3 protein: CASSIDRDNEQYF; CDR3 DNA: TGTGCCAGCAGCATCGACAGGGACAACGAGCAGTACTTC
CDR3 length: 16; D gene: .; clone size: .; J gene: TRBJ2-1; V gene: TRBV5-1; CDR3 protein: CASSSLSESSYNEQFF; CDR3 DNA: TGCGCCAGCAGCTCTCTTAGCGAGAGCTCCTACAATGAGCAGTTCTTC
CDR3 length: 12; D gene: .; clone size: .; J gene: TRBJ2-3; V gene: TRBV10-3; CDR3 protein: CAAQSGKDTQYF; CDR3 DNA: TGTGCCGCACAATCCGGCAAAGATACGCAGTATTTT
CDR3 length: 13; D gene: .; clone size: .; J gene: TRBJ1-2; V gene: TRBV2; CDR3 protein: CASSVGTEIGYTF; CDR3 DNA: TGTGCCAGCAGTGTGGGGACGGAGATAGGCTACACCTTC
CDR3 length: 15; D gene: .; clone size: .; J gene: TRBJ2-3; V gene: TRBV18; CDR3 protein: CASSPPDIGTDTQYF; CDR3 DNA: TGTGCCAGCTCACCACCAGACATTGGCACAGATACGCAGTATTTT
CDR3 length: 14; D gene: .; clone size: .; J gene: TRBJ1-3; V gene: TRBV13; CDR3 protein: CASSSPSSGNTIYF; CDR3 DNA: TGTGCCAGCAGCTCTCCCAGCTCTGGAAACACCATATATTTT
CDR3 length: 17; D gene: TRBD1; clone size: few; J gene: TRBJ1-6; V gene: TRBV2; CDR3 protein: CASRRGVRTGVNSPLHF; CDR3 DNA: TGTGCCAGCAGAAGGGGTGTTCGGACAGGGGTAAATTCACCCCTCCACTTT
CDR3 length: 14; D gene: .; clone size: .; J gene: TRBJ2-5; V gene: TRBV2; CDR3 protein: CASNQKDSQETQYF; CDR3 DNA: TGTGCCAGCAACCAAAAGGACAGCCAAGAGACCCAGTACTTC
CDR3 length: 16; D gene: TRBD1; clone size: few; J gene: TRBJ2-7; V gene: TRBV5-1; CDR3 protein: CASSDRTGGFSYEQYF; CDR3 DNA: TGCGCCAGCAGCGACAGGACAGGGGGCTTCTCCTACGAGCAGTACTTC
CDR3 length: 12; D gene: .; clone size: few; J gene: TRBJ2-5; V gene: TRBV6-5; CDR3 protein: CASTEQVETQYF; CDR3 DNA: TGTGCCAGCACGGAACAGGTCGAGACCCAGTACTTC
CDR3 length: 14; D gene: TRBD1; clone size: few; J gene: TRBJ1-2; V gene: TRBV6-5; CDR3 protein: CASSRTQGNYGYTF; CDR3 DNA: TGTGCCAGCAGTAGAACACAGGGGAACTATGGCTACACCTTC
CDR3 length: 15; D gene: .; clone size: many; J gene: TRBJ1-2; V gene: TRBV4-1; CDR3 protein: CASSTRGGSNYGYTF; CDR3 DNA: TGCGCCAGCAGCACCAGGGGAGGGTCTAACTATGGCTACACCTTC